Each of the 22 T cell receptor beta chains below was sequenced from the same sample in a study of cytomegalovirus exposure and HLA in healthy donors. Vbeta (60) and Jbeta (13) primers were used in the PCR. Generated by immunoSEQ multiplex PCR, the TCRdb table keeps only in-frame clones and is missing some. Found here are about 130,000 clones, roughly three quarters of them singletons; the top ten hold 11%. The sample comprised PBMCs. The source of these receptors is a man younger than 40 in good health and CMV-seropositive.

CDR3 sequence (DNA): TGTGCCAGCAGCTCAGGGACAGCCAACACCATATATTTT. As protein: CASSSGTANTIYF. This chain uses TRBV5-6 with TRBJ1-3, with 7 bases identical to TRBD1. The CDR3 extends over 13 amino acids. Per germline, CDR1 SGHDT and CDR2 YYEEEE. Losses at the gene ends were 3 bases for V and 7 bases for J; bases not matched to a gene: 4.

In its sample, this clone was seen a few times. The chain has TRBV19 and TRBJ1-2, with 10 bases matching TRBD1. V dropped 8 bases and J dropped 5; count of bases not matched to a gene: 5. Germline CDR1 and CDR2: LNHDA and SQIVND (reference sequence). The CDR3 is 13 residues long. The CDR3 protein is CASGRTGGYGYTF. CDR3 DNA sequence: TGTGCCAGTGGAAGGACAGGGGGTTATGGCTACACCTTC.

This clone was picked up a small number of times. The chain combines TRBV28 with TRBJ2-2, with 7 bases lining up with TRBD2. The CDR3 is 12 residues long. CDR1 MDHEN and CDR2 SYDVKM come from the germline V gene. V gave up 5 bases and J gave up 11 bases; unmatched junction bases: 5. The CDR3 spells CASSMGLFELFF. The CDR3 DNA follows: TGTGCCAGCAGTATGGGACTATTTGAGCTGTTTTTT. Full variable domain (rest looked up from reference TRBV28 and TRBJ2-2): DVKVTQSSRYLVKRTGEKVFLECVQDMDHENMFWYRQDPGLGLRLIYFSYDVKMKEKGDIPEGYSVSREKKERFSLILESASTNQTSMYLCASSMGLFELFFGEGSRLTVL.

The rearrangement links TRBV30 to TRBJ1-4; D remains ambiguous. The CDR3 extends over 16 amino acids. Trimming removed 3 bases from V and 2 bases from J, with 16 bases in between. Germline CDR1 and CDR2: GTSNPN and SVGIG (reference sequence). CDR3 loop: CAWSADRRSTNEKLFF. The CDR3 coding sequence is TGTGCCTGGAGCGCCGATCGAAGGAGCACTAATGAAAAACTGTTTTTT.

CDR3 DNA sequence: TGTGCCAGCAGACAGGACAGGGGGGGATTATCGCCTAATGAAAAACTGTTTTTT. Its protein is CASRQDRGGLSPNEKLFF. The V and J genes are TRBV14 and TRBJ1-4; TRBD1 matches at 10 bases. V lost 6 bases, J lost 3 bases, and 13 bases stayed unmatched. The V gene's germline CDR1 is SGHDN and CDR2 FVKESK. The CDR3 spans 18 residues.

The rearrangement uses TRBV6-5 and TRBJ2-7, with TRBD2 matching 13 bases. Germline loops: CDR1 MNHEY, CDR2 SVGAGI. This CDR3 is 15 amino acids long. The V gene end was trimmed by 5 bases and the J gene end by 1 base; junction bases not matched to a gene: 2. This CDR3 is CASSPLAGGSYEQYF. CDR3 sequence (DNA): TGTGCCAGCAGTCCACTAGCGGGAGGGTCCTACGAGCAGTACTTC.

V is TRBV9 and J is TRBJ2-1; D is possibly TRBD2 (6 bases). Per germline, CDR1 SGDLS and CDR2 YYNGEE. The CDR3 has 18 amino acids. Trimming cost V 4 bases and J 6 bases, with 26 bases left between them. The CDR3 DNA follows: TGTGCCAGCAGCATCAGCTCAATGTCCGGGAGTCCGCCCAATGAGCAGTTCTTC. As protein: CASSISSMSGSPPNEQFF.

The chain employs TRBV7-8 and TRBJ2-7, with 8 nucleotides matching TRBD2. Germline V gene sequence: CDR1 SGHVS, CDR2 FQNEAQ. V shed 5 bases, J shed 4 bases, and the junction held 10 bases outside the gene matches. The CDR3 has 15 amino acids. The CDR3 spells CASSNTGLAFYEQYF. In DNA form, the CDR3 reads TGTGCCAGCAGCAATACCGGACTAGCTTTTTACGAGCAGTACTTC. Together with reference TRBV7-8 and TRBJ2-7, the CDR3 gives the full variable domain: GAGVSQSPRYKVAKRGQDVALRCDPISGHVSLFWYQQALGQGPEFLTYFQNEAQLDKSGLPSDRFFAERPEGSVSTLKIQRTQQEDSAVYLCASSNTGLAFYEQYFGPGTRLTVT.

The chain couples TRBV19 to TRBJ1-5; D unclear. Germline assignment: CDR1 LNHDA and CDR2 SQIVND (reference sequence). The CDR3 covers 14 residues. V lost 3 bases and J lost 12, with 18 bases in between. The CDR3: CASSIARAALYQHF. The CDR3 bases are TGTGCCAGTAGTATCGCGAGGGCCGCTCTTTACCAGCATTTT.

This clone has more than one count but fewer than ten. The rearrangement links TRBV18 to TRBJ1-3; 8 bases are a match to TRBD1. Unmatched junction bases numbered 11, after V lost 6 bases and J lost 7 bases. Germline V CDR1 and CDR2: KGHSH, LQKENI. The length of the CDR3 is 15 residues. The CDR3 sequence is CASSPVGTGLNTIYF. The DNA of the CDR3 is TGTGCCAGCTCTCCTGTGGGGACAGGACTGAACACCATATATTTT.

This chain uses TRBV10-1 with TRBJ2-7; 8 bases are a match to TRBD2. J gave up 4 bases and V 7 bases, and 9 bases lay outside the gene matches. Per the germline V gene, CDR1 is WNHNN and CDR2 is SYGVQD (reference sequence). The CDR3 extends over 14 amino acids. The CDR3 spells CASKSEREQYEQYF. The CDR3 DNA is TGCGCCAGCAAGTCGGAGCGGGAGCAATACGAGCAGTACTTC.

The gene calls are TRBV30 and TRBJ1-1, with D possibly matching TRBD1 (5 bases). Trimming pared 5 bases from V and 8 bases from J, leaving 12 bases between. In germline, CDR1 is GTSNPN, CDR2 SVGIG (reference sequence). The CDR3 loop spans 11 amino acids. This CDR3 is CAWADSSEAFF. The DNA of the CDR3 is TGTGCCTGGGCAGACAGCTCCGAAGCTTTCTTT.

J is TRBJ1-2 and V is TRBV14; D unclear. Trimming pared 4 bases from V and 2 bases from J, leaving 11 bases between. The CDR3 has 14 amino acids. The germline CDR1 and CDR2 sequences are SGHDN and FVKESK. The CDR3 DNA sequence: TGTGCCAGCAGCCCCCAGGCAGGAAACTATGGCTACACCTTC. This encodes CASSPQAGNYGYTF.

The CDR3 DNA reads TGTGCCAGCAGCTTCCGTCAATTGCCCTACGAGCAGTACTTC. This encodes CASSFRQLPYEQYF. The chain employs TRBV7-9 and TRBJ2-5; D is ambiguous. The tail of the sequence fits TRBJ2-7 better, so the J call may be wrong. There are 14 residues in the CDR3. The germline V gene encodes CDR1 SEHNR and CDR2 FQNEAQ (reference sequence).

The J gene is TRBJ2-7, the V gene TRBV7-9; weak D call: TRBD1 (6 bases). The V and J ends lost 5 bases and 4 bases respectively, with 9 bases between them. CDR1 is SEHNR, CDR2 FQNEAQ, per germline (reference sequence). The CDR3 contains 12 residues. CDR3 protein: CASSGQLYEQYF. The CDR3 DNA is TGTGCCAGCAGCGGACAGTTGTACGAGCAGTACTTC.

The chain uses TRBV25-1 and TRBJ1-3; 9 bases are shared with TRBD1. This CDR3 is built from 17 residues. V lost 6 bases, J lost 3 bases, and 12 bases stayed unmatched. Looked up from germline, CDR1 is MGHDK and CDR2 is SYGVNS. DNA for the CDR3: TGTGCCAGCAGCAGGCGACAGGGGGGTTGGGATGGAAACACCATATATTTT. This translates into CASSRRQGGWDGNTIYF.

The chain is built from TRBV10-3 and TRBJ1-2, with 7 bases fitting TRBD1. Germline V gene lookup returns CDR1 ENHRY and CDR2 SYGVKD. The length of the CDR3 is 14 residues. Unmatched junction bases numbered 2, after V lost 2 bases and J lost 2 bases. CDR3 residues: CAISELTGNYGYTF. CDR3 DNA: TGTGCCATCAGTGAGCTGACAGGGAACTATGGCTACACCTTC.

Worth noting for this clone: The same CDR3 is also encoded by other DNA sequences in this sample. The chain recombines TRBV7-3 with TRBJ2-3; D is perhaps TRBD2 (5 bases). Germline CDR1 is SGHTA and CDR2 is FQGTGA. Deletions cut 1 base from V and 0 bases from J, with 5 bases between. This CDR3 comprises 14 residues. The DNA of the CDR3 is TGTGCCAGCAGCTTAAGAGGGAGCACAGATACGCAGTATTTT. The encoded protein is CASSLRGSTDTQYF. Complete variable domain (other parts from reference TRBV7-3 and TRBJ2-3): GAGVSQTPSNKVTEKGKYVELRCDPISGHTALYWYRQSLGQGPEFLIYFQGTGAADDSGLPNDRFFAVRPEGSVSTLKIQRTERGDSAVYLCASSLRGSTDTQYFGPGTRLTVL.

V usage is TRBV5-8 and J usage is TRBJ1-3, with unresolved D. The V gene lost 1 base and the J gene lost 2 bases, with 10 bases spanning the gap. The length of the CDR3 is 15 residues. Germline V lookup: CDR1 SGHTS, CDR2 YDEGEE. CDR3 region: CASSLWQNTGNTIYF. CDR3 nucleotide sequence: TGTGCCAGCAGCTTGTGGCAGAACACTGGAAACACCATATATTTT.

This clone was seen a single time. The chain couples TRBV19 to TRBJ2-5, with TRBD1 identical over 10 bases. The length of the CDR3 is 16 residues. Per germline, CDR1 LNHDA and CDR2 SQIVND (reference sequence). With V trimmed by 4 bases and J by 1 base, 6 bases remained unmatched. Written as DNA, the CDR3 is TGTGCCAGTAGTAGGGGGGACAGGGGATTCCAAGAGACCCAGTACTTC. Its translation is CASSRGDRGFQETQYF.

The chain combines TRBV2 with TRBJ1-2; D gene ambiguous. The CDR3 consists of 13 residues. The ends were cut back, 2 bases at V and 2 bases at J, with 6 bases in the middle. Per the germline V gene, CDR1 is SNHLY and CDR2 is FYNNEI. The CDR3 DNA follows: TGTGCCAGCAGTGAACAGGCGAACTATGGCTACACCTTC. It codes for CASSEQANYGYTF.

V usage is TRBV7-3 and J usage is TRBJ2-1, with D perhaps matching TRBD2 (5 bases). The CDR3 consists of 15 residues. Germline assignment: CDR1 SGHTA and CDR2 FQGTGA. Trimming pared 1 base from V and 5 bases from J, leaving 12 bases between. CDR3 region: CASSLRAVANNEQFF. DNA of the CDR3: TGTGCCAGCAGCTTAAGAGCGGTTGCGAACAATGAGCAGTTCTTC.